This T cell receptor (beta chain) originates from a study of somatic mutations in cytotoxic T cells in rheumatoid arthritis. Measured with immunoSEQ multiplex PCR; TCRdb has only the in-frame clones, and not every one. The table has about 19,000 clones, roughly nine tenths seen once. The sequence came from a man aged 35 to 55 in good health. Sequenced material: CD8+ T cells sorted from blood.

The CDR3 DNA reads as TGTGCCAGCAGCCCCTTTGACAGGGAGAATGAAAAACTGTTTTTT. This encodes CASSPFDRENEKLFF. The rearrangement joins TRBV9 to TRBJ1-4, with 7 bases identical to TRBD1. V was clipped by 4 bases and J by 5 bases; unmatched bases: 8. CDR3 length: 15 amino acids. The V gene's germline CDR1 is SGDLS and CDR2 YYNGEE.